The rows below give T cell receptor beta chains drawn from one sample of a study of PD-1 blockade in classical Hodgkin lymphoma. The repertoire was sequenced with immunoSEQ multiplex PCR; TCRdb's copy has only in-frame clones and lacks some. Among tens of thousands of clones, 85% to 90% were seen once, and the ten largest hold over 12%. This sample comprised peripheral blood mononuclear cells (PBMCs), obtained at baseline. The source is a human donor with classical Hodgkin lymphoma. The CDR3 runs from the conserved cysteine through the conserved F or W. A D gene is named only where the DNA matches it firmly. Size is omitted from some rows. Given values are once, few, many or a class for expanded clones.

DNA: TGTGCCAGCAGTTACTCGACGGGGGTTGAGCAGTTCTTC
CDR3: CASSYSTGVEQFF
size: NA
D: NA
J: TRBJ2-1
V: TRBV6-5

DNA: TGTGCCTGGAACAGACAGAGTATCACCGGGGAGCTGTTTTTT
CDR3: CAWNRQSITGELFF
size: NA
D: NA
J: TRBJ2-2
V: TRBV30

DNA: TGTGCCAGCAGCTTGGGAGAGAGGGGCTACACCTTC
CDR3: CASSLGERGYTF
size: NA
D: NA
J: TRBJ1-2
V: TRBV5-4

DNA: TGTGCCAGCAGCGGTCCCGGGAACCCCTACGAGCAGTACTTC
CDR3: CASSGPGNPYEQYF
size: NA
D: NA
J: TRBJ2-7
V: TRBV7-2

DNA: TGTGCCGTTACTTACAGGGCCGGCGAAAAACTGTTTTTT
CDR3: CAVTYRAGEKLFF
size: NA
D: NA
J: TRBJ1-4
V: TRBV2

DNA: TGCGCCAGCAGCTTGATGGGGAATTCACCCCTCCACTTT
CDR3: CASSLMGNSPLHF
size: NA
D: NA
J: TRBJ1-6
V: TRBV5-1

DNA: TGCGCCAGCAGCTTCAACCCGAGCTCCTACGAGCAGTACTTC
CDR3: CASSFNPSSYEQYF
size: once
D: NA
J: TRBJ2-7
V: TRBV5-1

DNA: TGCGCCAGCAGCTTCCAGGGCCTGAACACTGAAGCTTTCTTT
CDR3: CASSFQGLNTEAFF
size: NA
D: NA
J: TRBJ1-1
V: TRBV5-1

DNA: TGCAGCGTGATTGAGGGGGATCAGCCCCAGCATTTT
CDR3: CSVIEGDQPQHF
size: NA
D: NA
J: TRBJ1-5
V: TRBV29-1

DNA: TGCGCCAGCAGCCAAGGGGGGCGGACTGAAGCTTTCTTT
CDR3: CASSQGGRTEAFF
size: NA
D: NA
J: TRBJ1-1
V: TRBV4-1

DNA: TGTGCCAGCAGAACCGAAAGGGGGCTTTACTTC
CDR3: CASRTERGLYF
size: NA
D: TRBD1
J: TRBJ2-7
V: TRBV6-1

DNA: TGTGCCAGCTCACCGCGAGGGGGCGGTTATAGCAATCAGCCCCAGCATTTT
CDR3: CASSPRGGGYSNQPQHF
size: NA
D: TRBD1
J: TRBJ1-5
V: TRBV18

DNA: TGTGCCAGCAGTGATTCGTTCAACACTGAAGCTTTCTTT
CDR3: CASSDSFNTEAFF
size: NA
D: NA
J: TRBJ1-1
V: TRBV6-1

DNA: TGTGCCAGTAGTACCGGGACGGACTACACTGAAGCTTTCTTT
CDR3: CASSTGTDYTEAFF
size: NA
D: NA
J: TRBJ1-1
V: TRBV19

DNA: TGTGCCAGCAGTTACGGTTTTGGTGGCACTGAAGCTTTCTTT
CDR3: CASSYGFGGTEAFF
size: NA
D: NA
J: TRBJ1-1
V: TRBV6-5

DNA: TGTGCCAGCAGTTCCAGGGTAGAAAAACTGTTTTTT
CDR3: CASSSRVEKLFF
size: NA
D: NA
J: TRBJ1-4
V: TRBV6-6

DNA: TGTGCCAGCCAGACGGAAAACTATGGCTACACCTTC
CDR3: CASQTENYGYTF
size: NA
D: NA
J: TRBJ1-2
V: TRBV6-1

DNA: TGTGCCGGGGCCAAGGGGCTGACCGGGGAGCTGTTTTTT
CDR3: CAGAKGLTGELFF
size: NA
D: NA
J: TRBJ2-2
V: TRBV7-2

DNA: TGTGCCAGCAGCCTGTACCAAGAGACCCAGTACTTC
CDR3: CASSLYQETQYF
size: NA
D: NA
J: TRBJ2-5
V: TRBV2

DNA: TGTGCCAGCAGCTTAGCGGGACTAGCGGGGGGCGATACGCAGTATTTT
CDR3: CASSLAGLAGGDTQYF
size: NA
D: TRBD2
J: TRBJ2-3
V: TRBV7-2

DNA: TGCGCCAGCAGCCGGGAGGGGCTGAATAACTATGGCTACACCTTC
CDR3: CASSREGLNNYGYTF
size: NA
D: NA
J: TRBJ1-2
V: TRBV5-1

DNA: TGTGCCAGCAGGAGGGCGTCAGGAGACGAGCAGTACTTC
CDR3: CASRRASGDEQYF
size: NA
D: NA
J: TRBJ2-7
V: TRBV6-5

DNA: TGTGCCAGCAGTGGGACTAGCGGGGGCACAGATACGCAGTATTTT
CDR3: CASSGTSGGTDTQYF
size: few
D: TRBD2
J: TRBJ2-3
V: TRBV6-4

DNA: TGCGCCAGCAGCTTGGTTCACGGGACAGCTTTCTACGAGCAGTACTTC
CDR3: CASSLVHGTAFYEQYF
size: NA
D: TRBD1
J: TRBJ2-7
V: TRBV5-1

DNA: TGCGCCAGCAGCCCCGCCACTAAAAGGTTTCGGGACTCTGGAAACACCATATATTTT
CDR3: CASSPATKRFRDSGNTIYF
size: NA
D: NA
J: TRBJ1-3
V: TRBV4-1

DNA: TGTGCTAGTGGTGGACTAGCGGGGGGGCTAAATGAGCAGTTCTTC
CDR3: CASGGLAGGLNEQFF
size: NA
D: TRBD2
J: TRBJ2-1
V: TRBV12-5

DNA: TGCGCCAGCAGTCACATTGAGGGGGAGGGGCGTCCAGATACGCAGTATTTT
CDR3: CASSHIEGEGRPDTQYF
size: NA
D: NA
J: TRBJ2-3
V: TRBV23-1

DNA: TGTGCCAGTATCCCGGGAGGTAACAATGAGCAGTTCTTC
CDR3: CASIPGGNNEQFF
size: once
D: TRBD2
J: TRBJ2-1
V: TRBV7-9

DNA: TGTGCCAGCAGCCTGTCTGAATCACCCTACGAGCAGTACTTC
CDR3: CASSLSESPYEQYF
size: NA
D: NA
J: TRBJ2-7
V: TRBV5-6

DNA: TGCGCCAGCAGCCAAGCCCCTCCAGACAGTGAAGCTTTCTTT
CDR3: CASSQAPPDSEAFF
size: once
D: NA
J: TRBJ1-1
V: TRBV4-1

DNA: TGTGCCAGCAGCTTTCCTTCCCCCGGACTAGCTGGAGAGGTCCAGTACTTC
CDR3: CASSFPSPGLAGEVQYF
size: NA
D: TRBD2
J: TRBJ2-5
V: TRBV5-4

DNA: TGTGCCAGCAGTTACAAACAGGGGGCCCAGCCCCAGCATTTT
CDR3: CASSYKQGAQPQHF
size: NA
D: TRBD1
J: TRBJ1-5
V: TRBV6-5